This T cell receptor (beta chain) derives from a study of response to subunit inactivated influenza vaccine. MiXCR was run by TCRdb on the RT-PCR reads, yielding one entry per CDR3 protein. The sample has some 850,000 distinct CDR3 sequences, about 18% seen once. The germline V and J ends were trimmed by 3 bases and 2 bases, with 12 bases remaining between them. The CDR3 has 15 residues. Germline loops: CDR1 MNHEY, CDR2 SVGAGI. Findings of the study overall: With each seasonal influenza vaccination, the authors suggested, few new T cells are recruited.

In its sample, this clonotype was seen a few times. The antigen is undetermined. The specimen comprised PBMCs from blood, sampled 5 days after vaccination. The sequence came from a middle-aged man who received an inactivated influenza vaccine. The rearrangement links TRBV6-5 to TRBJ2-3; D might be TRBD1 (6 bases). The CDR3 reads CASSYDRRHTDTQYF. In nucleotides, the CDR3 is TGTGCCAGCAGTTATGACAGGAGACACACAGATACGCAGTATTTT.